This TCR beta chain was documented in a study of cytomegalovirus exposure and HLA in healthy donors (dated by TCRdb to 2016 to 2017). Concerning the study at large: An earlier analysis of roughly 610 of the donors reported approximately 300 Gb of sequence data and 95 million to 130 million unique TCR beta sequences obtained from about 179 million T cells. An early release that covered some 630 HLA-typed donors contained approximately 320 gigabases of sequencing data and tens of millions of unique TCR sequences. Among roughly 370 genotyped donors of the cohort, an average of 235,054 unique TCR beta nucleotide sequences were sequenced per donor, roughly 18% of them non-productive. Class I and class II HLA loci were covered by the typing at four-digit resolution. An earlier analysis of some 600 of the donors applied high-throughput TCR beta sequencing to assess whether each TCR beta V gene segment acted as functional or pseudogenic. Typing coverage differed by locus: A, B, C, DRB1 and DQB1 were typed in about 620-630 donors, DQA1 in around 500, DPA1 in some 570, and DPB1 in roughly 450. To predict cytomegalovirus infection status, the study combined high-throughput TCR immunosequencing, statistical association of individual TCRs with disease status, and machine learning. Four or five DR-DQ haplotypes were treated as single units for association and clustering because of strong linkage in the cohort. Rather than drawing on any new phenotypic data, the later analysis identified candidate immune exposures from TCR beta sequences and the way those sequences occurred across donors. In addition to the first cohort of 666 subjects, a separate validation cohort of some 120 different subjects was used. A later analysis re-analyzed previously published TCR beta repertoires from several hundred donors and added high-resolution HLA genotyping to study TCR occurrence patterns. Among the roughly 400 genotyped donors, approximately 77% belonged to the genetic ancestry cluster associated with self-reported Caucasian donors. The study profiled the T cell repertoires of approximately 700 subjects by immunosequencing and related them to cytomegalovirus serostatus. A later genetic analysis used genome-wide SNP genotypes for about 65% of the 666 donors, treating that subset as a discovery cohort. Donor age, sex, ethnicity and CMV serostatus were collected together with the repertoire data. The study was designed to test whether signatures of past pathogen exposure could be identified by cataloging public T cell receptors. All discovery cohort repertoires had been generated on a single sequencing platform.

Concerning this clone: Its recognized antigen is unknown. No quality values exist for individual bases; no much larger clone is one base distant.

In total, approximately 690 healthy bone marrow donors made up the cohort. Cohort members were all nominally healthy when sampled, although unrecorded immune exposures were likely present. The donor tested CMV seronegative, placing the donor among the 350 to 400 seronegative members of the cohort. A peripheral blood sample was provided by each donor, and peripheral blood mononuclear cells were used for TCR beta sequencing. Genomic DNA was extracted from the blood cell samples with the Qiagen DNeasy Blood Extraction Kit. Library prep was done by the immunoSEQ multiplex PCR assay. The multiplex PCR relied on a mix of 60 forward primers for TCR Vbeta segments and 13 reverse primers for TCR Jbeta segments. The CDR3 region of rearranged TCR beta genes was amplified from genomic DNA with a multiplex PCR assay. The amplified TCR beta libraries were sequenced on the Illumina HiSeq System as 87-base-pair reads. Per the original workflow: Across the 500 to 700 repertoires, a later analysis counted 80 million or so unique TCR beta chains, roughly 11 million of which were shared by at least two donors. To remove PCR and sequencing errors, raw reads were error-corrected and collapsed into unique sequences using a nearest-neighbor algorithm that merged closely related sequences. Alignment of CDR3 sequences to IMGT reference sequences was used to assign V, D and J gene segments. For a sequence to be retained, a match of at least six nucleotides to both a V gene segment and a J gene segment was required. A rearrangement was called productive if the CDR3 had no stop codons and remained in frame with V and J, and every other rearrangement was called non-productive. Following IMGT convention, CDR3 was defined as the stretch from the second conserved V-encoded cysteine to the conserved J-encoded phenylalanine. Sequences without an unambiguous match to a single V gene segment were excluded from the earlier analysis of approximately 560 of the donors. In an earlier analysis of 450 to 750 of the donors, a V segment was called functional when productive rearrangements were above 56.7%, and segregating when the standard deviation between donors exceeded 5%. A statistical classification framework was built to diagnose cytomegalovirus status from the catalog of TCR beta chain sequences. In a later analysis, V and J genes were assigned by comparing TCR nucleotide sequences against IMGT/GENE-DB human TR gene sequences. In a later analysis, CDR3 sequences and most-parsimonious VDJ recombination scenarios were assigned using the TCRdist pipeline. A later analysis defined each TCR beta chain by its CDR3 amino acid sequence plus V-gene family, and excluded reads lacking a unique V-gene family. To address suspected cross-contamination and a sequencing artifact, a later analysis removed approximately 600 highly shared, low-generation-probability nucleotide sequences. In a later analysis, a clonal expansion index for each public chain was calculated from normalized within-repertoire ranks of inferred template counts. In a later analysis, generation probabilities were computed using a VDJ recombination model fitted to out-of-frame rearrangements, and the results were checked against IGoR. In a later analysis, hypergeometric tests were used to score TCR-TCR, TCR-HLA and TCR-CMV co-occurrence, with a repertoire-size bias correction applied to TCR pairs. To estimate false discovery rates, a later analysis permuted the HLA or CMV assignments 20 times. In a later analysis, co-occurring TCRs were grouped using DBSCAN, with TCRdist sequence similarity added in when clustering inside HLA-allele-positive subsets. Repertoires with fewer than 30,000 or more than 120,000 public chains, plus five repertoires with anomalous nucleotide sharing, were excluded from co-occurrence clustering. TCRdb's version of the immuneACCESS table is confined to in-frame rearrangements and falls short of the full clone set. An unresolved V gene accounts for under half of the shortfall where checked; the remainder is of unknown origin. V and J calls and clone size come straight from that table; D and trimming were deduced from the DNA. Counted in this sample were about 250,000 clones; roughly 70% of them appeared once. The ten most abundant clones make up under 3% of the sample.

From its cysteine to its phenylalanine, the CDR3 spans 15 amino acids. Only CDR3 DNA is held: 45 bases, read in frame from base 1. The germline V gene encodes CDR1 WSHSY and CDR2 SAAADI. V is clipped by 8 bases and J by 1 base, and the sequence between their germline boundaries is 17 bases long. What the work shows at the level of the full study, not this receptor alone: According to a later genetic analysis, donors in an Asian-associated ancestry cluster had fewer N-insertions in productive TCRs than the approximately 700-donor mean. Presence/absence analyses assumed roughly uniform sequencing depth across donors, an assumption that may not hold. A cluster of highly shared sequence variants was judged likely to represent a technical artifact of the sequencing pipeline. In an earlier analysis of several hundred of the donors, most TCR beta V segments were observed in productive rearrangements about 90% or about 30% of the time, broadly matching IMGT annotations. In a later analysis, the rate of TCR association differed among HLA loci, with DRB1 alleles having the most associated TCRs and HLA-C alleles having the fewest. Strong co-occurrence of HLA alleles, especially DR and DQ, made assigning TCR associations to individual alleles difficult. Immune exposure information for the cohort was limited to CMV serostatus. The study listed around 160 TCR beta chains as associated with cytomegalovirus. In vitro tests confirmed that a few of the cytomegalovirus-associated TCR beta chains recognize cytomegalovirus antigens. Most TCR sequences were seen in very few donors, while some public TCRs were found in many individuals. Specific HLA alleles were associated with over 15,000 TCR beta sequences at a false discovery rate of 0.05 in a later analysis. According to the authors, the approach could potentially be generalized to other disease states and immunological phenotypes. The classifier was reported to diagnose cytomegalovirus status with high specificity and sensitivity in both the original cohort and the validation cohort. Several of the top co-occurrence clusters appeared to be linked to parvovirus B19, influenza, CMV and Epstein-Barr virus, according to a later analysis. A later genetic analysis associated a missense DCLRE1C variant with V-gene and J-gene trimming of TCR beta chains, and an independent cohort replicated the association. A further reported finding was that TCR beta sequences accurately predicted the HLA-A and HLA-B alleles for most subjects in the first cohort. In a later analysis, HLA-associated TCR beta chains showed more clonal expansion and lower generation probabilities than non-associated chains that were equally common. Only TCR beta chains were sequenced in this cohort, and the absence of alpha or paired-chain data limited detectable features. Linkage disequilibrium might explain the correlated functional status among segregating V segments, but an unknown experimental factor could not be ruled out. According to a later analysis, most CMV-associated TCR beta chains appeared to be HLA-restricted, and the HLA associations seemed to be driven largely by CMV exposure. Because counts were too low, seventeen rarely observed V segments, including chromosome 9 orphons, were excluded from the earlier analysis of 587 of the donors. Because the 87-base-pair reads could not distinguish some IMGT-functional V segments, including TRBV6-2 and TRBV6-3, those segments were excluded. HLA typing was unavailable for some donors at each locus, so association tests used only the typed subset.

The sequencing input was PBMCs. The chain is assembled from TRBV10-2 and TRBJ1-1; 6 matching bases give a weak D call of TRBD1. This clonotype was sampled from a female donor in good health and CMV-seronegative. The bases read TGCGCCAGCGGGGGCTTAAGTGGGGGGAACACTGAAGCTTTCTTT. Its product reads: CASGGLSGGNTEAFF.